This TCR beta chain was profiled in a study of CD8 T cells in ankylosing spondylitis. The study, taken as a whole, reports: A TCR beta motif of about 8 highly homologous variants seemed to mark ankylosing spondylitis blood.

There are many counts of this clonotype. Its antigen remains unidentified. The CDR3 has 15 residues. Germline lookup yields CDR1 SGDLS and CDR2 YYNGEE. With 2 bases clipped from V and 8 bases from J, the junction kept 5 bases outside the gene matches. Libraries for TCR beta were made by quantitative 5'-RACE with molecular barcodes. TCRdb called the 5' RACE reads again in MiXCR, with one record for every CDR3 protein. The sample has around 25,000 distinct CDR3 sequences; just over 2.5% are singletons. This sequence joins TRBV9 and TRBJ2-1; 12 positions agree with TRBD2. The sequenced sample consisted of blood, either unsorted or a sorted T cell fraction (not recorded which). The receptor's source is a female donor with ankylosing spondylitis or in good health (not recorded which). CDR3 amino acids: CASSVASGRGYEQFF. For the CDR3, the DNA is TGTGCCAGCAGCGTGGCTAGCGGGAGGGGCTATGAGCAGTTCTTC.